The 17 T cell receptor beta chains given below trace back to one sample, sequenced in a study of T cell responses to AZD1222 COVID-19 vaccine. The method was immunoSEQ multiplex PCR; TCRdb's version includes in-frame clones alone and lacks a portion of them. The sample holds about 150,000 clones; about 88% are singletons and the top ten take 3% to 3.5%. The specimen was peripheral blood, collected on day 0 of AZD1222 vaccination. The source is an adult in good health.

CDR3 sequence (DNA): TGTGCCAGCAGCCCCAACCCCGGGACTAGCCGGTTCTTC. Its protein product is CASSPNPGTSRFF. The V call is TRBV9, the J call TRBJ2-1, with TRBD2 matching over 9 bases. CDR1 and CDR2 (germline): SGDLS, YYNGEE. The CDR3 loop spans 13 amino acids. The J segment lost 15 bases and the V segment lost 4 bases, leaving 11 bases of the junction unmatched.

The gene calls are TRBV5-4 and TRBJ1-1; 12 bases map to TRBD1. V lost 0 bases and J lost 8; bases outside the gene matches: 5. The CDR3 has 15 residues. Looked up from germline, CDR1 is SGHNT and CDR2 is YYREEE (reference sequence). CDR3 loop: CASSLAGTGGREAFF. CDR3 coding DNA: TGTGCCAGCAGCTTGGCCGGGACAGGGGGCCGGGAAGCTTTCTTT. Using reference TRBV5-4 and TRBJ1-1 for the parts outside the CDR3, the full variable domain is ETGVTQSPTHLIKTRGQQVTLRCSSQSGHNTVSWYQQALGQGPQFIFQYYREEENGRGNFPPRFSGLQFPNYSSELNVNALELDDSALYLCASSLAGTGGREAFFGQGTRLTVV.

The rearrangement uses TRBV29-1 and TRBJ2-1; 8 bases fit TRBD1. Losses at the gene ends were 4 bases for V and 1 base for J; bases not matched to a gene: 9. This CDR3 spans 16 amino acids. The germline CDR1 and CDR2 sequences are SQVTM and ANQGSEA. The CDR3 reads CSVGAPDRGSYNEQFF. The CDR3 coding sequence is TGCAGCGTTGGTGCCCCCGACAGGGGATCCTACAATGAGCAGTTCTTC.

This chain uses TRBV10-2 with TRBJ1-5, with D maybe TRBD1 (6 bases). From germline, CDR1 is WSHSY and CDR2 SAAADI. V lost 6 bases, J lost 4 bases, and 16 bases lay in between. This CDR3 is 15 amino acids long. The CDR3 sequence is CASRTQQGKNQPQHF. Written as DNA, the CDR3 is TGCGCCAGCAGAACGCAGCAGGGGAAGAATCAGCCCCAGCATTTT.

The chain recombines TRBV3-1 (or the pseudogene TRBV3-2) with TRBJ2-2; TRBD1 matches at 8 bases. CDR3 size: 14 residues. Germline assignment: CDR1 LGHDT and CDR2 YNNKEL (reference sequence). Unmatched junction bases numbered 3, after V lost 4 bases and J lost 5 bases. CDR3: CASSRTGRTGELFF. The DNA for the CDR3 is TGTGCCAGCAGCCGGACAGGGAGGACCGGGGAGCTGTTTTTT.

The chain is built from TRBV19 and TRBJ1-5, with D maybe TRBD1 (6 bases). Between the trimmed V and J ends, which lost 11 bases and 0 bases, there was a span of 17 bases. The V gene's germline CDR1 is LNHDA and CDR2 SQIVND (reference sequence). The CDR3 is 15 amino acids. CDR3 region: CASSGALGSNQPQHF. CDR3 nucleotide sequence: TGTGCCTCGTCGGGGGCCCTAGGTAGCAATCAGCCCCAGCATTTT.

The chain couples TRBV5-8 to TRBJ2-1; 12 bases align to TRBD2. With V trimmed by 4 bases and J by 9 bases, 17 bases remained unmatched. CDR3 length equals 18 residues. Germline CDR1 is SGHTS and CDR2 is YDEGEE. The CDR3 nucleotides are TGTGCCAGCAGCCGCCCAGGACTAGCGGGGAAAATGGTGGGTGAGCAGTTCTTC. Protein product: CASSRPGLAGKMVGEQFF.

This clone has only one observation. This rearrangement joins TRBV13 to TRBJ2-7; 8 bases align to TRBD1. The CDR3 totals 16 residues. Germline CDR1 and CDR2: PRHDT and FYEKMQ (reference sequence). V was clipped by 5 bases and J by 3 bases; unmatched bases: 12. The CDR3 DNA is TGTGCCAGCAGCAGACAGGGGACCCGAGACAACTACGAGCAGTACTTC. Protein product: CASSRQGTRDNYEQYF.

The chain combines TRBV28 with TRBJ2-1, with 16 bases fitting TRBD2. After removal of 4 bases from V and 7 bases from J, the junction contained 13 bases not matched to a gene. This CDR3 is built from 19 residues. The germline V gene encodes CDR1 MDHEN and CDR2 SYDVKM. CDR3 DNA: TGTGCCAGCAGTTCCGCCGGGACTAGCGGGGGGGCTGTTCTAAATGAGCAGTTCTTC. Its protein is CASSSAGTSGGAVLNEQFF.

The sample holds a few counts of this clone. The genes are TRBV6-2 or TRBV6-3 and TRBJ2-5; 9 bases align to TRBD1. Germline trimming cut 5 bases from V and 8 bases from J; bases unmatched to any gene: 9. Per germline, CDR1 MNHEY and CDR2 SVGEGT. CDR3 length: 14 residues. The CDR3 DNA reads TGTGCCAGCAGTCAACCAACGGACAGGGGTACCCAGTACTTC. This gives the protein CASSQPTDRGTQYF.

CDR3 DNA sequence: TGTGCCAGCAGGGACAGGGGATTTAATGAGCAGTTCTTC. The encoded protein is CASRDRGFNEQFF. The rearrangement uses TRBV2 and TRBJ2-1; the match to TRBD1 covers 9 bases. The junction had 4 bases not matched to a gene; V was cut back by 6 bases and J by 7 bases. This CDR3 has 13 residues. Germline values: CDR1 SNHLY, CDR2 FYNNEI.

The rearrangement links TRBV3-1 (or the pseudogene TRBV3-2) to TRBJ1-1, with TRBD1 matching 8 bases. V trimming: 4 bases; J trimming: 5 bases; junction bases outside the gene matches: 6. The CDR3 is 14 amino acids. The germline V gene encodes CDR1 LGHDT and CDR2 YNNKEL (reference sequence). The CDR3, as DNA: TGTGCCAGCAGCCCAGGGGGCGCGGGGACTGAAGCTTTCTTT. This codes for CASSPGGAGTEAFF.

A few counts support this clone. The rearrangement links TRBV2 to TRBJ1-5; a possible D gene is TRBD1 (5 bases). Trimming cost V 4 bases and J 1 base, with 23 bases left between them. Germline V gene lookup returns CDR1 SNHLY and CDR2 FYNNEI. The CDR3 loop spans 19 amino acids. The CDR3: CASSGRRGRLPMSNQPQHF. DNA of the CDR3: TGTGCCAGCAGTGGTAGGCGGGGCCGTCTACCTATGAGCAATCAGCCCCAGCATTTT.

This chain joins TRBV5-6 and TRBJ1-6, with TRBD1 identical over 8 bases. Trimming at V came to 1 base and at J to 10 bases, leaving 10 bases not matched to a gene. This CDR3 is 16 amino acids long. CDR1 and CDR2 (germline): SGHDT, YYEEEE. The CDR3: CASSLLSDRDRSPLHF. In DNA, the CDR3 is TGTGCCAGCAGCTTGTTATCGGACAGGGATCGATCACCCCTCCACTTT. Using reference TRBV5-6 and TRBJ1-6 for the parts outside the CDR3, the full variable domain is DAGVTQSPTHLIKTRGQQVTLRCSPKSGHDTVSWYQQALGQGPQFIFQYYEEEERQRGNFPDRFSGHQFPNYSSELNVNALLLGDSALYLCASSLLSDRDRSPLHFGNGTRLTVT.

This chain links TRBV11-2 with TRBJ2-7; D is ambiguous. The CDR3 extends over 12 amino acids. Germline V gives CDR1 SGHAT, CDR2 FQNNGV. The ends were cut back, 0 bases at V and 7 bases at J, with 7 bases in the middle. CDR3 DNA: TGTGCCAGCAGCTTAGACCCTTGGGAGCAGTACTTC. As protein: CASSLDPWEQYF.

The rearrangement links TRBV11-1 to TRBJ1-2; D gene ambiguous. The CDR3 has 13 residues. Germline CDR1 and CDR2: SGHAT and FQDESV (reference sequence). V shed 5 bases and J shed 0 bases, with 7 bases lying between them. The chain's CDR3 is CASSGISNYGYTF. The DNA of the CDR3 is TGTGCCAGCAGCGGCATCTCTAACTATGGCTACACCTTC.

CDR3 loop: CATSWGHPNTEAFF. The CDR3 DNA follows: TGTGCCACCAGCTGGGGACACCCGAACACTGAAGCTTTCTTT. The chain carries TRBV15 and TRBJ1-1; maybe TRBD1 (6 bases). The CDR3 extends over 14 amino acids. Germline assignment: CDR1 LNHNV and CDR2 YYDKDF (reference sequence). V shed 5 bases and J shed 1 base, with 11 bases lying between them.